These 27 T cell receptor beta chains were sequenced from one sample in a study of beta chain features in type 1 diabetes. Study-wide results and caveats: Researchers report that Type 1 diabetes patients had moderately but significantly shorter TCRB CDR3s across all four CD4+ subsets.

For these TCRs, the target antigens are not known. Expressed TCRB transcripts were sequenced, since all the RNA that had been isolated was reverse transcribed. Assay used: immunoSEQ multiplex PCR; TCRdb lists only in-frame clones, some missing. The sample carries approximately 160,000 clones, 10% to 13% recorded once. Sequenced material: central memory CD4+ T cells from blood. These receptors all stem from a man aged 25 to 40 with type 1 diabetes.

This clone appeared a few times. V and J are TRBV6-6 and TRBJ1-2; 11 nucleotides align to TRBD1. Germline loops: CDR1 MNHNY, CDR2 SVGAGI (reference sequence). The CDR3 runs to 16 residues. Trimming took 5 bases from V and 4 from J; bases not matched to a gene: 9. The CDR3 DNA is TGTGCCAGCAGTCCGGGACAGGGGGGCCATGGCTATGGCTACACCTTC. Translating it yields CASSPGQGGHGYGYTF.

In its sample, this clone was seen a few times. This rearrangement joins TRBV7-9 to TRBJ2-5, with D maybe TRBD2 (6 bases). The CDR3 totals 12 residues. The germline gives CDR1 SEHNR, CDR2 FQNEAQ (reference sequence). Trimming stripped 11 bases from V and 5 bases from J, with 15 bases between. The CDR3 here is CASGDLAETQYF. For the CDR3, the DNA is TGTGCCTCGGGGGACCTAGCCGAGACCCAGTACTTC. The full variable domain, completed using reference TRBV7-9 and TRBJ2-5, is DTGVSQNPRHKITKRGQNVTFRCDPISEHNRLYWYRQTLGQGPEFLTYFQNEAQLEKSRLLSDRFSAERPKGSFSTLEIQRTEQGDSAMYLCASGDLAETQYFGPGTRLLVL.

This clone was observed a few times. This chain connects TRBV28 to TRBJ1-1; D is unclear. The germline V gene encodes CDR1 MDHEN and CDR2 SYDVKM. The germline V and J ends were trimmed by 1 base and 3 bases, with 3 bases remaining between them. CDR3 length: 12 amino acids. Written as DNA, the CDR3 is TGTGCCAGCAGTTTATTCTACACTGAAGCTTTCTTT. The encoded protein is CASSLFYTEAFF.

This clone has a handful of counts. The chain is built from TRBV7-2 and TRBJ2-7; 9 positions match TRBD2. Germline V gene lookup returns CDR1 SGHTA and CDR2 FQGNSA. This CDR3 is 13 amino acids long. V was pared by 4 bases and J by 5 bases, with 3 bases of the junction left unmatched. The CDR3 region is CASSSRGGDEQYF. The CDR3 DNA sequence: TGTGCCAGCAGCTCCCGCGGGGGGGACGAGCAGTACTTC.

This chain uses TRBV30 with TRBJ2-5; D perhaps matches TRBD2 (5 bases). Germline assignment: CDR1 GTSNPN and CDR2 SVGIG (reference sequence). The CDR3 spans 14 residues. Trimming removed 4 bases at V and 1 base at J, with 13 bases between. The chain's CDR3 is CAWNENSAQETQYF. In DNA, the CDR3 is TGTGCCTGGAATGAAAATAGCGCCCAAGAGACCCAGTACTTC. Full variable domain (remainder filled in from reference TRBV30 and TRBJ2-5): SQTIHQWPATLVQPVGSPLSLECTVEGTSNPNLYWYRQAAGRGLQLLFYSVGIGQISSEVPQNLSASRPQDRQFILSSKKLLLSDSGFYLCAWNENSAQETQYFGPGTRLLVL.

CDR3 nucleotide sequence: TGTGCCAGCAGCGCCTCGCCAGTCTCCTACAATGAGCAGTTCTTC. Its protein product is CASSASPVSYNEQFF. The rearrangement uses TRBV9 and TRBJ2-1; no clear D gene. Germline values: CDR1 SGDLS, CDR2 YYNGEE. Trimming shortened V by 3 bases and J by 0 bases, and 10 bases separated the two germline ends. CDR3 length: 15 amino acids. Based on the CDR3 plus reference TRBV9 and TRBJ2-1, the full variable domain is DSGVTQTPKHLITATGQRVTLRCSPRSGDLSVYWYQQSLDQGLQFLIQYYNGEERAKGNILERFSAQQFPDLHSELNLSSLELGDSALYFCASSASPVSYNEQFFGPGTRLTVL.

This sequence joins TRBV10-3 and TRBJ1-2; D uncertain. Deletions cut 11 bases from V and 0 bases from J, with 16 bases between. Germline loops: CDR1 ENHRY, CDR2 SYGVKD. The CDR3 runs 14 residues. CDR3 sequence (DNA): TGTGCCGTCACCCCCCACAGTACTAACTATGGCTACACCTTC. This gives the protein CAVTPHSTNYGYTF.

The gene calls are TRBV18 and TRBJ2-3; TRBD1 matches 8 bases. The ends lost 3 bases at V and 4 bases at J; junction bases unmatched: 6. Germline values: CDR1 KGHSH, CDR2 LQKENI. CDR3 length: 15 residues. The CDR3 nucleotides read TGTGCCAGCTCACCGATGACAGGGGCGGCAGATACGCAGTATTTT. Translating gives CASSPMTGAADTQYF. Looking up the rest from reference TRBV18 and TRBJ2-3 gives the full variable domain: NAGVMQNPRHLVRRRGQEARLRCSPMKGHSHVYWYRQLPEEGLKFMVYLQKENIIDESGMPKERFSAEFPKEGPSILRIQQVVRGDSAAYFCASSPMTGAADTQYFGPGTRLTVL.

J is TRBJ2-7 and V is TRBV18, with 9 bases aligning to TRBD1. Trimming removed 6 bases from V and 6 bases from J; junction bases left unmatched: 12. This CDR3 comprises 15 residues. The germline CDR1 and CDR2 sequences are KGHSH and LQKENI. The CDR3 reads CASSLVDTGGREQYF. The CDR3 DNA is TGTGCCAGCTCTCTCGTCGATACAGGGGGCCGCGAGCAGTACTTC.

This clone was detected a few times. The chain employs TRBV10-3 and TRBJ2-5; the D gene is possibly TRBD2 (5 bases). The V and J ends lost 6 bases and 4 bases respectively, with 9 bases between them. Per germline, CDR1 ENHRY and CDR2 SYGVKD. This CDR3 is built from 12 residues. DNA of the CDR3: TGTGCCATCAGGGGAGAGGGAGAGACCCAGTACTTC. Protein sequence: CAIRGEGETQYF.

A few counts support this clone. The chain couples TRBV7-9 to TRBJ2-3; perhaps TRBD2 as D (7 bases). The CDR3 has 15 residues. Germline V gene sequence: CDR1 SEHNR, CDR2 FQNEAQ (reference sequence). Trimming cost V 5 bases and J 4 bases, with 16 bases left between them. The CDR3 nucleotides are TGTGCCAGCAGCCAAGTCGGGGAGGGGGCAGATACGCAGTATTTT. Translation: CASSQVGEGADTQYF.

This clone turned up a few times. The V and J genes are TRBV9 and TRBJ2-5, with TRBD2 as a possible D gene (6 bases). The CDR3 contains 16 residues. Deletions cut 0 bases from V and 1 base from J, with 13 bases between. From germline, CDR1 is SGDLS and CDR2 YYNGEE. This CDR3 reads CASSVEGWGVQETQYF. CDR3 DNA: TGTGCCAGCAGCGTAGAGGGTTGGGGGGTCCAAGAGACCCAGTACTTC.

On this clone itself: Other DNA sequences in this specimen translate into the identical CDR3. This chain links TRBV30 with TRBJ2-2; 10 bases are shared with TRBD2. The CDR3 consists of 15 residues. Germline V lookup: CDR1 GTSNPN, CDR2 SVGIG (reference sequence). V dropped 8 bases and J dropped 8; count of bases not matched to a gene: 14. CDR3 in amino acids: CATRGLAGALGELFF. CDR3 nucleotides: TGTGCCACTAGAGGGCTAGCGGGAGCCTTGGGGGAGCTGTTTTTT.

The chain uses TRBV7-2 and TRBJ2-7; maybe TRBD2 (6 bases). V was cut by 7 bases and J by 7 bases, with 17 bases left in between. The CDR3 has 13 residues. Germline lookup yields CDR1 SGHTA and CDR2 FQGNSA. CDR3 nucleotides: TGTGCCAGCACCCGGGAGCCATCGGGGGAGCAGTACTTC. It translates to CASTREPSGEQYF.

This clone was picked up a small number of times. The chain links TRBV18 to TRBJ2-5; D not certain. This CDR3 comprises 14 residues. The germline V gene encodes CDR1 KGHSH and CDR2 LQKENI. Trimming took off 0 bases at V and 1 base at J, with 6 bases between the two ends. The CDR3 DNA is TGTGCCAGCTCACCACCGGCCCTCCAAGAGACCCAGTACTTC. It specifies CASSPPALQETQYF.

The CDR3 region is CASSQKIPGQGVRDYGYTF. The DNA of the CDR3 is TGCGCCAGCAGCCAGAAGATCCCGGGACAGGGGGTTCGAGACTATGGCTACACCTTC. The chain combines TRBV4-3 with TRBJ1-2, with 11 bases matching TRBD1. This CDR3 spans 19 amino acids. Trimming cost V 3 bases and J 3 bases; bases outside gene matches: 15. The germline V gene encodes CDR1 LGHNA and CDR2 YSLEER.

In this sample, this clone turned up a few times. The V and J genes are TRBV27 and TRBJ2-1; 14 bases align to TRBD2. V shed 5 bases and J 6 bases; nucleotides not matched to a gene: 9. The CDR3 has 17 amino acids. CDR1 MNHEY and CDR2 SMNVEV come from the germline V gene (reference sequence). CDR3 coding DNA: TGTGCCAGCAGTCCCCCCTGGGGACTAGCGGGAGTCAATGAGCAGTTCTTC. Its translation is CASSPPWGLAGVNEQFF.

This clone turned up a few times. The chain recombines TRBV7-8 with TRBJ1-1; D ambiguous. Deletions cut 5 bases from V and 0 bases from J, with 4 bases between. Germline V lookup: CDR1 SGHVS, CDR2 FQNEAQ. CDR3 length: 12 residues. CDR3 nucleotides: TGTGCCAGCAGCCCAATGAACACTGAAGCTTTCTTT. This gives the protein CASSPMNTEAFF.

This chain joins TRBV6-1 and TRBJ2-5; TRBD2 matches 7 bases. The germline gives CDR1 MNHNS, CDR2 SASEGT. The CDR3 consists of 13 residues. The V segment lost 6 bases and the J segment 5 bases; nucleotides outside the gene matches: 6. The CDR3 loop is CASSRDGRETQYF. CDR3 sequence (DNA): TGTGCCAGCAGCCGTGACGGGAGGGAGACCCAGTACTTC.

CDR3 amino acids: CASSYELTDTQYF. The CDR3 DNA is TGTGCCAGCAGTTACGAGCTCACAGATACGCAGTATTTT. V gene TRBV6-5 combines with J gene TRBJ2-3; the D is unclear. Trimming stripped 2 bases from V and 2 bases from J, with 5 bases between. The germline V gene has CDR1 MNHEY and CDR2 SVGAGI. The CDR3 is made up of 13 amino acids.

This clone was seen a few times. The gene calls are TRBV11-2 and TRBJ2-3, with 9 bases matching TRBD2. Trimming cost V 6 bases and J 3 bases; bases outside gene matches: 7. CDR1 and CDR2 from the germline V gene are SGHAT and FQNNGV. The CDR3 loop spans 15 amino acids. This chain's CDR3 is CASRPLAGLTDTQYF. CDR3 DNA: TGTGCCAGCAGACCACTAGCGGGCCTGACAGATACGCAGTATTTT.

This clone was found a few times. V and J are TRBV30 and TRBJ2-5; no clear D gene. Deletions cut 3 bases from V and 4 bases from J, with 9 bases between. The CDR3 spans 12 residues. Germline V gene data show CDR1 as GTSNPN and CDR2 as SVGIG (reference sequence). This chain's CDR3 is CAWSSGGETQYF. The CDR3 nucleotides are TGTGCCTGGAGCTCGGGTGGAGAGACCCAGTACTTC.

V and J are TRBV20-1 and TRBJ2-7, with D perhaps TRBD2 (6 bases). This CDR3 comprises 11 residues. V lost 6 bases to trimming and J lost 7 bases, with 13 bases between them. Germline loops: CDR1 DFQATT, CDR2 SNEGSKA (reference sequence). DNA for the CDR3: TGCAGTGCCCCCCGGGCGGGAGAGCAGTACTTC. It specifies CSAPRAGEQYF.

There are a few counts of this clone. The chain is built from TRBV30 and TRBJ2-3; perhaps TRBD1 as D (5 bases). The CDR3 extends over 13 amino acids. CDR1 GTSNPN and CDR2 SVGIG come from the germline V gene (reference sequence). The V and J ends lost 2 bases and 2 bases respectively, with 8 bases between them. The CDR3 protein is CAWSYRPTDTQYF. DNA for the CDR3: TGTGCCTGGAGTTACAGGCCCACAGATACGCAGTATTTT.

In nucleotides, the CDR3 is TGTGCCAGCAGCCCCAGAGAGACCCAGTACTTC. Residues: CASSPRETQYF. The chain combines TRBV7-2 with TRBJ2-5; no clear D. The CDR3 totals 11 residues. With 5 bases removed from V and 4 bases from J, the gap between germline ends came to 5 bases. Per the germline V gene, CDR1 is SGHTA and CDR2 is FQGNSA.

The chain is built from TRBV7-9 and TRBJ1-4; the D gene is possibly TRBD1 (6 bases). This CDR3 comprises 14 residues. Germline CDR1 and CDR2: SEHNR and FQNEAQ (reference sequence). The ends were cut back, 2 bases at V and 7 bases at J, with 11 bases in the middle. CDR3: CASSLPGHAEKLFF. As DNA, the CDR3 is TGTGCCAGCAGCTTACCGGGACACGCTGAAAAACTGTTTTTT.

V usage is TRBV27 and J usage is TRBJ2-1, with 8 bases identical to TRBD2. Germline V gene data show CDR1 as MNHEY and CDR2 as SMNVEV (reference sequence). Germline trimming cut 3 bases from V and 0 bases from J; bases unmatched to any gene: 7. The CDR3 contains 17 residues. The CDR3 sequence is CASSFRTSRNSYNEQFF. CDR3 DNA sequence: TGTGCCAGCAGTTTTAGGACTAGCCGAAACTCCTACAATGAGCAGTTCTTC.